A selection of T cell receptor beta chains follows, all from one sample in a study of shared clonotypes between healthy human individuals. The data were produced by immunoSEQ multiplex PCR, yet TCRdb's version contains in-frame clones alone and is incomplete. The data show around 1.5 million clones, 95% to 99% seen once. The source material was naive CD4+ T cells sorted from blood. The receptors stem from a man aged 30-40 years in good health. CDR3s include the opening cysteine and the closing phenylalanine or tryptophan. D genes are given only for firm matches. Not every row has a clone size; where given, it reads once, few, many or a size class.

D gene,CDR3 length,V gene,clone size,J gene,CDR3 DNA,CDR3 protein
.,14,TRBV5-1,once,TRBJ2-7,TGCGCCAGCAGCTTGAGAGGTTACCTCTACGAGCAGTACTTC,CASSLRGYLYEQYF
.,11,TRBV10-3,few,TRBJ2-3,TGTGCCACATCTAGCACGGATACGCAGTATTTT,CATSSTDTQYF
TRBD2,16,TRBV6-5,.,TRBJ2-7,TGTGCCAGCAGTTACATCTCTAGCGGTAGTGCCTACGAGCAGTACTTC,CASSYISSGSAYEQYF
.,14,TRBV6-1,.,TRBJ2-7,TGTGCCAGCAGTGAAGGAGGCGGGAACTACGAGCAGTACTTC,CASSEGGGNYEQYF
.,12,TRBV6-1,.,TRBJ1-4,TGTGCCAGCTCCCAGGGGCGGGAAAAACTGTTTTTT,CASSQGREKLFF
TRBD1,15,TRBV6-5,.,TRBJ2-7,TGTGCCAGCAGTTGGCAGGGGGCCAACTCCTACGAGCAGTACTTC,CASSWQGANSYEQYF
.,14,TRBV2,.,TRBJ2-6,TGTGCCAGCAGCCTGACAGCTGGGGCCAACGTCCTGACTTTC,CASSLTAGANVLTF
.,14,TRBV27,.,TRBJ2-7,TGTGCCAGCAGTTACAGCACTAGCTCCTACGAGCAGTACTTC,CASSYSTSSYEQYF
.,14,TRBV29-1,few,TRBJ2-1,TGCAGCATCCAGTCCGGGACATCCTACAATGAGCAGTTCTTC,CSIQSGTSYNEQFF
.,15,TRBV5-5,.,TRBJ2-7,TGTGCCAGCAGCTTGGCCTACAGGCGGGGCTACGAGCAGTACTTC,CASSLAYRRGYEQYF
TRBD2,18,TRBV9,once,TRBJ2-7,TGTGCCAGCAGCGCCGGGGCGGGAGGGCCGGGTAACCTCTTCGAGCAGTACTTC,CASSAGAGGPGNLFEQYF
.,11,TRBV11-3,.,TRBJ2-2,TGTGCCAGTAGCGGCACCGGGGAGCTGTTTTTT,CASSGTGELFF
.,17,TRBV5-1,.,TRBJ2-3,TGCGCCAGCAGCTTGGGGGACACCGGGCCTATAACAGATACGCAGTATTTT,CASSLGDTGPITDTQYF
.,14,TRBV5-1,.,TRBJ2-5,TGCGCCAGCAGCTTGGGCTCCTCACGGGAGACCCAGTACTTC,CASSLGSSRETQYF
TRBD1,12,TRBV7-2,.,TRBJ1-1,TGTGCCAGCAGCCCACAGGGGGCTGAAGCTTTCTTT,CASSPQGAEAFF
.,12,TRBV30,.,TRBJ2-7,TGTGCCAGGACAGTCCAAACTGGCGAGCAGTACTTC,CARTVQTGEQYF
.,14,TRBV5-1,.,TRBJ2-1,TGCGCCAGCAGCTTGACTAGGCTGGATCATGAGCAGTTCTTC,CASSLTRLDHEQFF
.,15,TRBV2,.,TRBJ2-5,TGTGCCAGCAGTGAAAATCTGGGACTGCAAGAGACCCAGTACTTC,CASSENLGLQETQYF
TRBD1,15,TRBV5-1,once,TRBJ1-4,TGCGCCAGCAGCCCCGGGACAGGGGTAACTGAAAAACTGTTTTTT,CASSPGTGVTEKLFF
.,14,TRBV29-1,once,TRBJ2-2,TGCAGCGTTCGGACGGGTGCGAACACCGGGGAGCTGTTTTTT,CSVRTGANTGELFF
TRBD2,15,TRBV6-1,.,TRBJ2-1,TGTGCCAGCAGTGAAGAGGGACTAGCGGAGATGGGGCAGTTCTTC,CASSEEGLAEMGQFF
.,17,TRBV25-1,.,TRBJ2-7,TGTGCCAGCAGTGACGTCAACGCCGACAGACGCTCCTACGAGCAGTACTTC,CASSDVNADRRSYEQYF
.,15,TRBV11-1,.,TRBJ2-5,TGTGCCAGCAGCTTTTCCCAGAGTACCCAAGAGACCCAGTACTTC,CASSFSQSTQETQYF
.,14,TRBV5-1,.,TRBJ1-1,TGCGCCAGCAGCTTGGGACTTCCGAACACTGAAGCTTTCTTT,CASSLGLPNTEAFF
TRBD2,17,TRBV14,.,TRBJ2-3,TGTGCCAGCAGCCTCCTAGCGGGAGACGGCAGGGCAGATACGCAGTATTTT,CASSLLAGDGRADTQYF
.,16,TRBV28,.,TRBJ2-1,TGTGCCAGCAGTTTAGATGATAGGAGGAGTAGGGTTGAGCAGTTCTTC,CASSLDDRRSRVEQFF